This T cell receptor beta chain comes out of a study of chemoradiotherapy in HPV16-positive cancers. Remarks on this clone: Its antigen is not identified.

Germline lookup yields CDR1 MDHEN and CDR2 SYDVKM. There are 16 residues in the CDR3. V lost 3 bases and J lost 4; bases outside the gene matches: 8. Generated by immunoSEQ multiplex PCR, the TCRdb table keeps only in-frame clones and is missing some. The data hold about 2,000 clones, with 65% to 85% observed a single time. General observations from the study: Non-HPV-specific T cells did not expand in tumors during treatment, whereas candidate HPV-specific clones and E7-related motifs did.

The receptor was isolated from a human donor with HPV-associated anogenital cancer. The gene calls are TRBV28 and TRBJ1-2; 10 nucleotides align to TRBD1. The input for sequencing was tumor tissue, taken from a patient who underwent chemoradiotherapy. For the CDR3, the DNA is TGTGCCAGCAGTTTTGGGACAGGGGTTTACCTCTATGGCTACACCTTC. Protein sequence: CASSFGTGVYLYGYTF.